The 22 T cell receptor beta chains below all came from one sample that was sequenced in a study of cytomegalovirus exposure and HLA in healthy donors. Amplification used 60 Vbeta primers and 13 Jbeta primers. The repertoire was sequenced with immunoSEQ multiplex PCR; TCRdb's copy has only in-frame clones and lacks some. Among fewer than 300,000 clones, 80% to 90% were seen once, and the ten largest hold about 4%. The sequenced material came from PBMCs. Every receptor here comes from a man aged 40-49 years in good health and CMV-seropositive.

The chain has TRBV6-1 and TRBJ2-4, with a possible D match to TRBD1 (6 bases). CDR3 size: 17 residues. V gave up 2 bases and J gave up 4 bases, with 18 bases separating them. The V gene's germline CDR1 is MNHNS and CDR2 SASEGT. The CDR3: CASSERGGRDLKNIQYF. The CDR3 region has the DNA TGTGCCAGCAGTGAACGAGGGGGAAGAGATTTAAAAAACATTCAGTACTTC.

This chain connects TRBV29-1 to TRBJ2-7; TRBD1 aligns across 9 bases. The ends lost 6 bases at V and 4 bases at J; junction bases unmatched: 10. The CDR3 extends over 14 amino acids. CDR1 and CDR2 from the germline V gene are SQVTM and ANQGSEA. CDR3 protein: CSVRGSDRGYEQYF. Here the CDR3 DNA reads TGCAGCGTCCGTGGGTCCGACAGGGGGTACGAGCAGTACTTC.

The V call is TRBV19, the J call TRBJ2-1; 8 positions agree with TRBD1. CDR1 LNHDA and CDR2 SQIVND come from the germline V gene (reference sequence). V was clipped by 3 bases and J by 5 bases; unmatched bases: 6. The CDR3 extends over 15 amino acids. The CDR3 is CASSIPGGLNNEQFF. Written as DNA, the CDR3 is TGTGCCAGTAGTATTCCAGGGGGCCTAAACAATGAGCAGTTCTTC. Filled out from reference TRBV19 and TRBJ2-1, the complete variable domain reads DGGITQSPKYLFRKEGQNVTLSCEQNLNHDAMYWYRQDPGQGLRLIYYSQIVNDFQKGDIAEGYSVSREKKESFPLTVTSAQKNPTAFYLCASSIPGGLNNEQFFGPGTRLTVL.

This sequence joins TRBV28 and TRBJ1-1; tentatively, D is TRBD1 (6 bases). CDR1 and CDR2 (germline): MDHEN, SYDVKM. This CDR3 comprises 15 residues. V dropped 4 bases and J dropped 11 bases, with 23 bases sitting between them. CDR3 in amino acids: CASSSPERQGQTAFF. The CDR3 region has the DNA TGTGCCAGCAGTTCCCCCGAACGGCAGGGGCAGACGGCTTTCTTT.

The chain employs TRBV7-2 and TRBJ2-1; TRBD2 aligns across 13 bases. V gave up 4 bases and J gave up 1 base; unmatched junction bases: 7. Germline-derived CDR1 and CDR2 are SGHTA and FQGNSA. This CDR3 contains 18 residues. The CDR3 region has the DNA TGTGCCAGCAGCTCTCGGACTAGCGGGAGAGGGTCCTACAATGAGCAGTTCTTC. Its protein is CASSSRTSGRGSYNEQFF.

The chain links TRBV18 to TRBJ2-1; 8 bases are shared with TRBD2. Trimming removed 6 bases from V and 0 bases from J; junction bases left unmatched: 7. This CDR3 comprises 16 residues. Germline loops: CDR1 KGHSH, CDR2 LQKENI. Here the CDR3 reads CASSRVAGSSYNEQFF. CDR3 DNA sequence: TGTGCCAGCTCCAGGGTAGCGGGGAGCTCCTACAATGAGCAGTTCTTC.

The chain recombines TRBV18 with TRBJ2-7; TRBD1 matches at 11 bases. Germline CDR1 and CDR2: KGHSH and LQKENI. This CDR3 is 13 amino acids long. J gave up 6 bases and V 5 bases, and 3 bases lay outside the gene matches. CDR3 sequence reads: CASSEGQGVEQYF. DNA for the CDR3: TGTGCCAGCTCAGAGGGACAGGGGGTCGAGCAGTACTTC.

V and J are TRBV29-1 and TRBJ1-2; 7 bases agree with TRBD1. Per the germline V gene, CDR1 is SQVTM and CDR2 is ANQGSEA. Losses at the gene ends were 5 bases for V and 3 bases for J; bases not matched to a gene: 3. This CDR3 comprises 12 residues. CDR3 amino acids: CSVWDRHYGYTF. As DNA, the CDR3 is TGCAGCGTTTGGGACAGACACTATGGCTACACCTTC.

The gene calls are TRBV6-1 and TRBJ1-5, with D perhaps TRBD1 (5 bases). This CDR3 has 15 amino acids. The V gene lost 6 bases and the J gene lost 4 bases, with 16 bases spanning the gap. Germline V gene data show CDR1 as MNHNS and CDR2 as SASEGT. The CDR3 nucleotides read TGTGCCAGCAGCTTACAGGCGACCAGTAATCAGCCCCAGCATTTT. It encodes CASSLQATSNQPQHF.

The rearrangement links TRBV5-1 to TRBJ2-7; 9 nucleotides agree with TRBD1. CDR1 SGHRS and CDR2 YFSETQ come from the germline V gene. Losses at the gene ends were 3 bases for V and 2 bases for J; bases not matched to a gene: 12. The CDR3 is made up of 17 amino acids. The CDR3 is CASSSRPRDRDAYEQYF. The CDR3 DNA is TGCGCCAGCAGCTCACGCCCCCGGGACAGGGATGCCTACGAGCAGTACTTC.

The V gene is TRBV2, the J gene TRBJ2-7, with 10 nucleotides matching TRBD2. The germline gives CDR1 SNHLY, CDR2 FYNNEI. With 5 bases clipped from V and 6 bases from J, the junction kept 10 bases outside the gene matches. The CDR3 length is 15 residues. Written as DNA, the CDR3 is TGTGCCAGCAGTAAAGAGACTAGCGGGTTTGCCGAGCAGTACTTC. Amino acids: CASSKETSGFAEQYF.

In the case of this clone: The same CDR3 also results from other DNA sequences found in this sample. The chain carries TRBV19 and TRBJ2-7; 8 bases agree with TRBD2. This CDR3 is 14 amino acids long. Germline CDR1 and CDR2: LNHDA and SQIVND (reference sequence). V was pared by 3 bases and J by 2 bases, with 3 bases of the junction left unmatched. CDR3: CASSIGGLAYEQYF. The CDR3 DNA sequence: TGTGCCAGTAGTATTGGGGGACTAGCCTACGAGCAGTACTTC.

J is TRBJ2-7 and V is TRBV28, with 10 bases lining up with TRBD2. V shed 2 bases and J 5 bases; nucleotides not matched to a gene: 6. The CDR3 covers 15 residues. CDR1 is MDHEN and CDR2 is SYDVKM in the germline V gene. This CDR3 reads CASSLGASGSDEQYF. The CDR3 DNA is TGTGCCAGCAGTTTAGGGGCTAGCGGGAGTGACGAGCAGTACTTC.

The chain links TRBV27 to TRBJ2-7, with 7 bases matching TRBD2. The germline gives CDR1 MNHEY, CDR2 SMNVEV (reference sequence). This CDR3 is 16 amino acids long. V shed 6 bases, J shed 2 bases, and the junction held 13 bases outside the gene matches. CDR3 sequence reads: CASRRGGGPPAYEQYF. CDR3 in DNA: TGTGCCAGCAGGCGCGGGGGTGGGCCCCCCGCCTACGAGCAGTACTTC.

The CDR3 DNA follows: TGTGCCAGTAGTATAGGACTAGCGGGGCCCTACGAGCAGTACTTC. Translation: CASSIGLAGPYEQYF. The rearrangement uses TRBV19 and TRBJ2-7; TRBD2 matches 11 bases. This CDR3 is built from 15 residues. After removal of 1 base from V and 2 bases from J, the junction contained 1 base not matched to a gene. Germline V gene sequence: CDR1 LNHDA, CDR2 SQIVND (reference sequence).

V gene TRBV7-2 combines with J gene TRBJ2-7, with 9 positions matching TRBD1. J was trimmed by 2 bases and V by 1 base; bases with no gene match: 3. Germline-derived CDR1 and CDR2 are SGHTA and FQGNSA. This CDR3 spans 15 amino acids. This CDR3 is CASSLGGTGPYEQYF. The CDR3 region has the DNA TGTGCCAGCAGCTTAGGCGGGACAGGGCCCTACGAGCAGTACTTC. Looking up the rest from reference TRBV7-2 and TRBJ2-7 gives the full variable domain: GAGVSQSPSNKVTEKGKDVELRCDPISGHTALYWYRQSLGQGLEFLIYFQGNSAPDKSGLPSDRFSAERTGGSVSTLTIQRTQQEDSAVYLCASSLGGTGPYEQYFGPGTRLTVT.

V is TRBV28 and J is TRBJ2-3; 7 bases agree with TRBD1. Germline CDR1 reads MDHEN; CDR2 reads SYDVKM. The trim removed 8 bases at V and 4 bases at J, leaving 9 bases unmatched. The CDR3 is 14 amino acids. For the CDR3, the DNA is TGTGCCAGCGGTTACGGGCAGGGGGCAGATACGCAGTATTTT. Translating gives CASGYGQGADTQYF.

As concerns this clone: The junction shows a germline mismatch at one end, possibly a read error. The chain uses TRBV7-9 and TRBJ1-5, with TRBD1 identical over 7 bases. Germline CDR1 is SEHNR and CDR2 is FQNEAQ (reference sequence). CDR3 length: 15 residues. DNA for the CDR3: TGTTCCAGCAGCTCCCCACGACAGGGTCATCAGCCCCAGCATTTT. This encodes CSSSSPRQGHQPQHF.

V usage is TRBV11-2 and J usage is TRBJ2-2, with D possibly matching TRBD1 (5 bases). The CDR3 runs to 18 residues. The V end lost 0 bases, the J end lost 0 bases, and 14 bases lay between the germline ends. The germline CDR1 and CDR2 sequences are SGHAT and FQNNGV. CDR3 residues: CASSLDHGQGTNTGELFF. The CDR3, as DNA: TGTGCCAGCAGCTTAGATCACGGGCAGGGTACGAACACCGGGGAGCTGTTTTTT.

The chain carries TRBV6-5 and TRBJ1-2; weak D call: TRBD1 (6 bases). CDR3 size: 15 residues. Looked up from germline, CDR1 is MNHEY and CDR2 is SVGAGI. V gave up 4 bases and J gave up 2 bases, with 14 bases separating them. The DNA of the CDR3 is TGTGCCAGCAGTTCTCCAGGGGATGGGAACTATGGCTACACCTTC. Translating gives CASSSPGDGNYGYTF.

The chain combines TRBV4-2 with TRBJ2-1; D gene unclear. CDR3 length: 13 residues. Per germline, CDR1 LGHNA and CDR2 YNFKEQ. With 8 bases removed from V and 6 bases from J, the gap between germline ends came to 14 bases. The CDR3 region is CASLDGYSNEQFF. The CDR3 DNA sequence: TGTGCCAGCCTAGACGGGTATAGCAATGAGCAGTTCTTC.

The count of this clone is one. The chain recombines TRBV2 with TRBJ2-7, with a possible D match to TRBD2 (5 bases). The germline V and J ends were trimmed by 6 bases and 4 bases, with 16 bases remaining between them. Germline CDR1 SNHLY, CDR2 FYNNEI. CDR3 length equals 14 residues. The CDR3 bases are TGTGCCAGCAGGGGAGTCCCACTGATATACGAGCAGTACTTC. Residues: CASRGVPLIYEQYF.